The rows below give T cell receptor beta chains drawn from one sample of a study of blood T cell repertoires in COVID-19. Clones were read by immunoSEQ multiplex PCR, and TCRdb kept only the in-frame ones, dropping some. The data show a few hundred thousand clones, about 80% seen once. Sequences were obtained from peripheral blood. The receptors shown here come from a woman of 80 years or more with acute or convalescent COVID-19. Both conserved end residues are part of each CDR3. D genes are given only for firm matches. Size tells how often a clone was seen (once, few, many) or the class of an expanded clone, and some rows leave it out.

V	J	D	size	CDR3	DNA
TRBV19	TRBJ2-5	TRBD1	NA	CASSVGDRAAAETQYF	TGTGCCAGTAGTGTAGGGGACAGGGCAGCGGCAGAGACCCAGTACTTC
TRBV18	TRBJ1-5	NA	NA	CASSPSRTGTTGNQPQHF	TGTGCCAGCTCACCTTCCCGTACAGGGACTACGGGCAATCAGCCCCAGCATTTT
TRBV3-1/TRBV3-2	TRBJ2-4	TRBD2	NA	CASSPRTSGVKNIQYF	TGTGCCAGCAGCCCTCGGACTAGCGGGGTCAAAAACATTCAGTACTTC
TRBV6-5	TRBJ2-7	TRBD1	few	CASSPGQTKTYEQYF	TGTGCCAGCAGCCCGGGACAGACAAAGACCTACGAGCAGTACTTC
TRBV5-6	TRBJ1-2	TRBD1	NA	CASSLPGQGSRGYGYTF	TGTGCCAGCAGCTTACCGGGACAGGGTTCTAGGGGCTATGGCTACACCTTC
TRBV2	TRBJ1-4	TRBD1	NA	CASSVGTGQEKLFF	TGTGCCAGCAGTGTCGGGACAGGGCAGGAAAAACTGTTTTTT
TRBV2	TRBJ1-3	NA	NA	CASSEAWGLGGNTIYF	TGTGCCAGCAGTGAAGCTTGGGGGCTCGGGGGAAACACCATATATTTT
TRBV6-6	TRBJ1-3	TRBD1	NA	CASTRDRVSGNTIYF	TGTGCCAGCACCCGAGACAGGGTCTCTGGAAACACCATATATTTT
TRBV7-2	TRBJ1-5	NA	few	CASSPSGYSNQPQHF	TGTGCCAGCAGCCCCTCCGGGTATAGCAATCAGCCCCAGCATTTT
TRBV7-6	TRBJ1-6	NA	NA	CASSSQGGRSPLHF	TGTGCCAGCAGCTCTCAGGGAGGGAGGTCACCCCTCCACTTT
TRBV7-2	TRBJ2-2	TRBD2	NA	CASSLEAGVAGELFF	TGTGCCAGCAGCTTAGAAGCGGGAGTGGCCGGGGAGCTGTTTTTT
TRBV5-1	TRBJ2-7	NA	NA	CASTPTFTSYEQYF	TGCGCCAGCACCCCGACATTTACGAGCTACGAGCAGTACTTC
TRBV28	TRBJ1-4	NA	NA	CASSFVPAATNEKLFF	TGTGCCAGCAGTTTCGTCCCCGCAGCAACTAATGAAAAACTGTTTTTT
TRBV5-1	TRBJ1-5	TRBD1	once	CASRTGTGENQPQHF	TGCGCCAGCAGGACTGGGACAGGGGAGAATCAGCCCCAGCATTTT
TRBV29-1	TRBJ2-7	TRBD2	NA	CSVMSGGYEQYF	TGCAGCGTGATGAGCGGGGGCTACGAGCAGTACTTC
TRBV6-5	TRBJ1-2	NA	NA	CASREGGLDYGYTF	TGTGCCAGCAGGGAGGGGGGGCTAGACTATGGCTACACCTTC
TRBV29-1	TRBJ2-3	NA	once	CSAHRGADTQYF	TGCAGCGCCCACCGTGGAGCAGATACGCAGTATTTT
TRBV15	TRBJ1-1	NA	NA	CATSRGNTEAFF	TGTGCCACCAGCAGGGGCAACACTGAAGCTTTCTTT
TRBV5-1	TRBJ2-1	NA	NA	CASSWPRVGNEQFF	TGCGCCAGCAGCTGGCCTCGGGTCGGCAATGAGCAGTTCTTC
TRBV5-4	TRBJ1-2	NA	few	CASSAGFNYGYTF	TGTGCCAGCTCAGCGGGATTTAACTATGGCTACACCTTC
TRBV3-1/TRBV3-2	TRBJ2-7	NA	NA	CASSYRPGTVEQYF	TGTGCCAGCAGCTACCGACCGGGGACTGTCGAGCAGTACTTC
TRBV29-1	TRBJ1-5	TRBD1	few	CSVLTGYSNQPQHF	TGCAGCGTCCTGACAGGGTATAGCAATCAGCCCCAGCATTTT
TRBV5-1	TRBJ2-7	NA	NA	CASSPGKIRGSYEQYF	TGCGCCAGCAGCCCGGGGAAAATCAGGGGCTCCTACGAGCAGTACTTC
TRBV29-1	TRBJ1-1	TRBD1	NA	CSVGQGAIITNTEAFF	TGCAGCGTCGGACAGGGGGCCATCATAACGAACACTGAAGCTTTCTTT
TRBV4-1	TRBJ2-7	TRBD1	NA	CASSRGTGVYEQYF	TGCGCCAGCAGCCGCGGGACAGGGGTCTACGAGCAGTACTTC
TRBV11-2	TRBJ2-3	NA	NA	CASSLAGTDTQYF	TGTGCCAGCAGCTTAGCGGGCACAGATACGCAGTATTTT
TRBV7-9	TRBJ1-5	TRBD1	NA	CASSFSDREQPQHF	TGTGCCAGCAGCTTTTCAGACAGGGAGCAGCCCCAGCATTTT
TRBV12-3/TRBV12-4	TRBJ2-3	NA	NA	CASSPRGTQYF	TGTGCCAGCAGCCCTAGGGGTACGCAGTATTTT
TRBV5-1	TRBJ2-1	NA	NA	CASSLEEGIGNEQFF	TGCGCCAGCAGCTTGGAGGAGGGGATTGGGAATGAGCAGTTCTTC
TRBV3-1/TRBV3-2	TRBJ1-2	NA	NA	CASSHRAGTNYGYTF	TGTGCCAGCAGCCACCGCGCAGGTACTAACTATGGCTACACCTTC
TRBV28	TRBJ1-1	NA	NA	CASSSGGAAMNTEAFF	TGTGCCAGCAGTTCGGGGGGGGCGGCAATGAACACTGAAGCTTTCTTT
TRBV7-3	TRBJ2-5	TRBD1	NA	CASSPHPGQGSGETQYF	TGTGCCAGCAGCCCGCACCCAGGACAGGGCTCGGGGGAGACCCAGTACTTC
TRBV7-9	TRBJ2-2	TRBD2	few	CASSLRAGAGTGELFF	TGTGCCAGCAGCTTACGGGCGGGAGCGGGCACCGGGGAGCTGTTTTTT
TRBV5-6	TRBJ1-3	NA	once	CASSFRGQSPGNTIYF	TGTGCCAGCAGCTTTCGGGGACAATCTCCTGGAAACACCATATATTTT
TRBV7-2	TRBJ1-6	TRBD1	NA	CASSPHRGAESPLHF	TGTGCCAGCAGCCCCCACAGGGGAGCGGAGTCACCCCTCCACTTT
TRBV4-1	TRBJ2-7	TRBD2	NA	CASSQDPRLAGNYEQYF	TGCGCCAGCAGCCAAGACCCCCGACTAGCGGGGAACTACGAGCAGTACTTC
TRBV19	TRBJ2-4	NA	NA	CASSILPGKGHIQYF	TGTGCCAGTAGTATCTTGCCAGGGAAAGGGCACATTCAGTACTTC
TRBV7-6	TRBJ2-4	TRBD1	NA	CASSGQGAAKNIQYF	TGTGCCAGCAGTGGACAGGGGGCAGCCAAAAACATTCAGTACTTC
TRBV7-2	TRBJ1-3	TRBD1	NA	CASSLMTGASGNTIYF	TGTGCCAGCAGCTTAATGACAGGGGCTTCTGGAAACACCATATATTTT
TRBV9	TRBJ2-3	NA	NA	CASSVEYVGTDTQYF	TGTGCCAGCAGCGTGGAGTACGTGGGCACAGATACGCAGTATTTT
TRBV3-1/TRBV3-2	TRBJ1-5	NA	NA	CASSQAGGSQPQHF	TGTGCCAGCAGCCAAGCGGGGGGGAGTCAGCCCCAGCATTTT
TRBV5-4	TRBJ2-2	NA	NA	CASSSGTSYTGELFF	TGTGCCAGCAGCTCCGGGACATCGTACACCGGGGAGCTGTTTTTT
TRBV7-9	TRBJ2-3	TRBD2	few	CASSYGTSGGADTQYF	TGTGCCAGCAGCTATGGGACTAGCGGGGGGGCAGATACGCAGTATTTT
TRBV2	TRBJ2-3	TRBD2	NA	CASTDLAGHVTDTQYF	TGTGCCAGCACCGATCTAGCGGGCCACGTCACAGATACGCAGTATTTT
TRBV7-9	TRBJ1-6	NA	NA	CASSLVRGNSPLHF	TGTGCCAGCAGCTTAGTAAGGGGTAATTCACCCCTCCACTTT
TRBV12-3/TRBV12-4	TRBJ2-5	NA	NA	CASSLRGAKTQYF	TGTGCCAGCAGTTTACGGGGGGCCAAGACCCAGTACTTC
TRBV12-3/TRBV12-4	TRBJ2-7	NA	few	CASSLGGGEQYF	TGTGCCAGCAGTTTAGGAGGTGGCGAGCAGTACTTC
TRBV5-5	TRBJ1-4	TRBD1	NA	CASTLLGQGREKLFF	TGTGCCAGCACCCTTTTAGGACAGGGGAGAGAAAAACTGTTTTTT